This passage covers 8 T cell receptor beta chains from one sample sequenced in a study of blood T cells in healthy people across ages. Combining a sample-barcoded 5' primer with a J-beta primer mix, a second PCR ran for roughly 7 to 12 cycles. TCRdb re-called the 5' RACE reads through MiXCR, storing one row per CDR3 protein. The sample shows hundreds of thousands of distinct CDR3 sequences, 58% of them seen only once. The sequencing sample was made of blood. The receptors derive from a man under 40 in good health.

The J gene is TRBJ2-3, the V gene TRBV20-1, with D possibly matching TRBD2 (6 bases). Trimming removed 6 bases from V and 1 base from J, with 14 bases in between. The CDR3 is 14 residues long. CDR1 and CDR2 from the germline V gene are DFQATT and SNEGSKA (reference sequence). The CDR3: CSATPAGRTDTQYF. The CDR3 bases are TGCAGTGCCACACCTGCGGGGCGCACAGATACGCAGTATTTT.

The gene calls are TRBV5-1 and TRBJ2-3, with D possibly TRBD2 on 5 matching bases. Trimming pared 0 bases from V and 2 bases from J, leaving 10 bases between. Germline V gene data show CDR1 as SGHRS and CDR2 as YFSETQ. This CDR3 comprises 15 residues. CDR3 sequence: CASSLAGETTDTQYF. In nucleotides, the CDR3 is TGCGCCAGCAGCTTGGCCGGGGAAACCACAGATACGCAGTATTTT.

The chain has TRBV20-1 and TRBJ2-5; 7 bases are shared with TRBD2. The junction had 12 bases not matched to a gene; V was cut back by 3 bases and J by 11 bases. The CDR3 is made up of 13 amino acids. From germline, CDR1 is DFQATT and CDR2 SNEGSKA (reference sequence). This CDR3 reads CSASPRYAGEQYF. The CDR3, as DNA: TGCAGTGCTAGCCCCCGCTACGCGGGGGAGCAGTACTTC.

The chain employs TRBV4-3 and TRBJ2-7; the D is unclear. CDR1 is LGHNA and CDR2 is YSLEER in the germline V gene. The CDR3 runs to 15 residues. Deletions cut 0 bases from V and 1 base from J, with 10 bases between. The CDR3 DNA reads TGCGCCAGCAGCCAAGATCACGGCGCATCCTACGAGCAGTACTTC. This sequence encodes CASSQDHGASYEQYF.

The rearrangement uses TRBV29-1 and TRBJ2-7, with 8 bases lining up with TRBD1. The V and J ends lost 7 bases and 6 bases, in that order; junction bases with no gene match: 11. Germline CDR1 is SQVTM and CDR2 is ANQGSEA. There are 13 residues in the CDR3. CDR3 DNA: TGCAGCGGTTCGGGACAGGCCCACGGCGAGCAGTACTTC. Protein product: CSGSGQAHGEQYF.

This clonotype has a handful of counts. This chain connects TRBV9 to TRBJ2-2; tentatively, D is TRBD1 or TRBD2 (6 bases each). Germline-derived CDR1 and CDR2 are SGDLS and YYNGEE. The CDR3 length is 18 residues. V was clipped by 0 bases and J by 0 bases, with 15 bases between them. The CDR3 loop reads CASSVAEWGAPNTGELFF. The CDR3, as DNA: TGTGCCAGCAGCGTAGCTGAGTGGGGGGCCCCGAACACCGGGGAGCTGTTTTTT.

The chain combines TRBV4-3 with TRBJ1-1; TRBD1 might be the D (6 bases). Germline V gene lookup returns CDR1 LGHNA and CDR2 YSLEER. The length of the CDR3 is 15 residues. V lost 4 bases, J lost 3 bases, and 15 bases lay in between. In DNA, the CDR3 is TGCGCCAGCAGCCGACTACTACAGGGTGACACTGAAGCTTTCTTT. This encodes CASSRLLQGDTEAFF.

This clonotype has a single count. The chain employs TRBV9 and TRBJ1-2; tentative D call: TRBD1 (6 bases). V lost 3 bases and J lost 8, with 20 bases in between. There are 15 residues in the CDR3. Germline CDR1 SGDLS, CDR2 YYNGEE. CDR3 region: CASSGGVGGLGGYTF. CDR3 sequence (DNA): TGTGCCAGCAGCGGCGGTGTAGGGGGTCTTGGGGGCTACACCTTC. The full variable domain, in which reference TRBV9 and TRBJ1-2 provide the parts outside the CDR3, is DSGVTQTPKHLITATGQRVTLRCSPRSGDLSVYWYQQSLDQGLQFLIQYYNGEERAKGNILERFSAQQFPDLHSELNLSSLELGDSALYFCASSGGVGGLGGYTFGSGTRLTVV.